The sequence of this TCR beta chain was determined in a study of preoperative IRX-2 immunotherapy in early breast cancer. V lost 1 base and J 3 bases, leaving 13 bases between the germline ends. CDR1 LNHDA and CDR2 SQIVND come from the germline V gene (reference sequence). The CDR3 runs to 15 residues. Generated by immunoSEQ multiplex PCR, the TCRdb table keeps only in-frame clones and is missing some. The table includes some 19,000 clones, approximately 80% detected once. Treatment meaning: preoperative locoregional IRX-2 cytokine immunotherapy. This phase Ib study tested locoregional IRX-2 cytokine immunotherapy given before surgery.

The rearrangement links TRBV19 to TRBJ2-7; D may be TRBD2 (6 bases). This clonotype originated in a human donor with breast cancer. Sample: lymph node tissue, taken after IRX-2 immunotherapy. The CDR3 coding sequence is TGTGCCAGTAGTATAGGGGCAGGGAGGATCTACGAGCAGTACTTC. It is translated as CASSIGAGRIYEQYF.